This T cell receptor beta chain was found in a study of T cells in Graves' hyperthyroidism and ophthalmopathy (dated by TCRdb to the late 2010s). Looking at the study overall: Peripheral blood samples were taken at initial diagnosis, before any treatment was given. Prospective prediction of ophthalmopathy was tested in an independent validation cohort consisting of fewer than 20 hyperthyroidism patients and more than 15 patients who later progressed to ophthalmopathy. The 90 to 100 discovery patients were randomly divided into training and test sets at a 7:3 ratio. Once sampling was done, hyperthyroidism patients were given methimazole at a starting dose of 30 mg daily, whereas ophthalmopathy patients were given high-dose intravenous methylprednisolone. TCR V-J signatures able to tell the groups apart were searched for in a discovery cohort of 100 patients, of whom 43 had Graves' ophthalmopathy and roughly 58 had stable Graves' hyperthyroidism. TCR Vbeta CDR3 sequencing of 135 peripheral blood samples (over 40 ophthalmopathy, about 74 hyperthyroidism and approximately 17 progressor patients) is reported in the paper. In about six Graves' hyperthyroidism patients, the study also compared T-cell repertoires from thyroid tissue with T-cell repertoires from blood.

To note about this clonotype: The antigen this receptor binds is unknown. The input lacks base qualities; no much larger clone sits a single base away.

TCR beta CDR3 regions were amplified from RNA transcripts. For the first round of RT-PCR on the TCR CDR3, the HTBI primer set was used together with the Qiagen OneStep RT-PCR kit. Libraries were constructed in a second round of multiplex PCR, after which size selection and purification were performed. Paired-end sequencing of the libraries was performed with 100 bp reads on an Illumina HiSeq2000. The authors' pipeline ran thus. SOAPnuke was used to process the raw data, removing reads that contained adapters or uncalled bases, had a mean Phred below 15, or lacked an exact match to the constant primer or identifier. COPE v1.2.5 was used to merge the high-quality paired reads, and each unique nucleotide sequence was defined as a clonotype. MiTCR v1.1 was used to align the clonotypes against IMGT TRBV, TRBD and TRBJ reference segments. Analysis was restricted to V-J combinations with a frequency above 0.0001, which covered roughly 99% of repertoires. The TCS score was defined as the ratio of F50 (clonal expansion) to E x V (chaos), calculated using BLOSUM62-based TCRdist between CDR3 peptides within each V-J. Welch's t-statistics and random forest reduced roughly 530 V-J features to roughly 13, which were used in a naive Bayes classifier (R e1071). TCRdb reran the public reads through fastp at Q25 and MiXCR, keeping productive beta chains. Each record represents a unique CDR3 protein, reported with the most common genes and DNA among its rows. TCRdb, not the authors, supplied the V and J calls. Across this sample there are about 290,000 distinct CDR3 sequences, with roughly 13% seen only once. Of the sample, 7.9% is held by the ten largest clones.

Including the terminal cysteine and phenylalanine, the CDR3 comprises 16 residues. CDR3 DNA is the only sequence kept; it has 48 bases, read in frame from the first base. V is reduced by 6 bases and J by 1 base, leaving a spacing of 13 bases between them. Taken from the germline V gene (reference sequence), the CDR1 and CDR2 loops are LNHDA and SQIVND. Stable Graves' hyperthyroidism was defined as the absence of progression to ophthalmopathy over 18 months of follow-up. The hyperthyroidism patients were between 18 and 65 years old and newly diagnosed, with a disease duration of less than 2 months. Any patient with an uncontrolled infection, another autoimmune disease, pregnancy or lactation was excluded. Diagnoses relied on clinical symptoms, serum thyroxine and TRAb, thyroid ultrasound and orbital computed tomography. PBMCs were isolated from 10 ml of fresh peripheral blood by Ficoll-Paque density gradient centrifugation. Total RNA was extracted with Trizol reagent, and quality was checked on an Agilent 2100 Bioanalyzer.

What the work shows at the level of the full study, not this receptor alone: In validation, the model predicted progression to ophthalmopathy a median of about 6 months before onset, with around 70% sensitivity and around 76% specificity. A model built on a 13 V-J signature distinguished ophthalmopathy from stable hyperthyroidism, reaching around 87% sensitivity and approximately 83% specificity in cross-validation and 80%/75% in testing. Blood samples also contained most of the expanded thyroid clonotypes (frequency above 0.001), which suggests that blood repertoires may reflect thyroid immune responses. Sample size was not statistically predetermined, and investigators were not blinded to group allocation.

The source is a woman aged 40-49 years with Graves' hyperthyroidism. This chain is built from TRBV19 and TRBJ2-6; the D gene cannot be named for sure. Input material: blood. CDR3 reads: CASRKSRASGANVLTF. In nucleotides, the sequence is TGTGCCAGTAGAAAAAGCCGGGCATCTGGGGCCAACGTCCTGACTTTC.